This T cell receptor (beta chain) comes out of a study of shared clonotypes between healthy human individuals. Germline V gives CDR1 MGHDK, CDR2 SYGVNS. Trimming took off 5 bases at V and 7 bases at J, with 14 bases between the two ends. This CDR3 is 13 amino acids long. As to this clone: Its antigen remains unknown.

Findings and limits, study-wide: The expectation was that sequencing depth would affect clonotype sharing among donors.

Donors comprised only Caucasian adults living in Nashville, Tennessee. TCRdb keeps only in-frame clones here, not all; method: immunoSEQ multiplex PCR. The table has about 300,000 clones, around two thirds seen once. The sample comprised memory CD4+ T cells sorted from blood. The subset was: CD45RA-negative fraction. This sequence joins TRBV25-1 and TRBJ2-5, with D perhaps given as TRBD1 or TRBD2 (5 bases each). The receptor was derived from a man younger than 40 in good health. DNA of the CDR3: TGTGCCAGCAGTAGTCCGGGACGGCCGACCCAGTACTTC. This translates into CASSSPGRPTQYF.